These 29 T cell receptor beta chains were sequenced from one sample in a study of PD-L1 blockade in urothelial cancer (dated by TCRdb to 2015 to 2018). Library generation was performed with the immunoSEQ multiplex PCR assay. Entries here come from immuneACCESS through TCRdb and include only in-frame sequences with V and J called. Some clones fail to appear in such tables; in the studies checked, an unresolved V gene covers under half of the shortfall, and the cause of the remainder is unknown. The sample yields about 50,000 clones; about 85% were counted once. The ten largest clones take up 1.9% of the sample. What this sample's time point label stands for: peripheral blood 6 weeks after treatment start. The input for sequencing was PBMCs, taken around atezolizumab (anti-PD-L1) treatment. These receptors were taken from a man in his fifties with urothelial cancer.

The chain recombines TRBV6-4 with TRBJ2-1, with 11 bases matching TRBD2. Per the germline V gene, CDR1 is MRHNA and CDR2 is SNTAGT. Trimming took 3 bases from V and 6 from J; bases not matched to a gene: 1. The CDR3 extends over 14 amino acids. The CDR3 reads CASSDSGGANEQFF. The CDR3 nucleotides are TGTGCCAGCAGTGATAGCGGGGGGGCCAATGAGCAGTTCTTC.

The V call is TRBV5-4, the J call TRBJ2-7; TRBD2 agrees at 8 bases. CDR3 length equals 14 residues. J was trimmed by 7 bases and V by 4 bases; bases with no gene match: 10. CDR1 SGHNT and CDR2 YYREEE come from the germline V gene (reference sequence). In DNA form, the CDR3 reads TGTGCCAGCAGCCCCGGGGCGGGAGGTGGGGAGCAGTACTTC. Translated: CASSPGAGGGEQYF. Filled out from reference TRBV5-4 and TRBJ2-7, the complete variable domain reads ETGVTQSPTHLIKTRGQQVTLRCSSQSGHNTVSWYQQALGQGPQFIFQYYREEENGRGNFPPRFSGLQFPNYSSELNVNALELDDSALYLCASSPGAGGGEQYFGPGTRLTVT.

The chain couples TRBV19 to TRBJ1-5; TRBD1 aligns across 8 bases. V gave up 8 bases and J gave up 7 bases; unmatched junction bases: 10. The CDR3 is 14 residues long. Per the germline V gene, CDR1 is LNHDA and CDR2 is SQIVND (reference sequence). The CDR3 DNA follows: TGTGCCAGTGACCGACAGGGGTCATTCCAGCCCCAGCATTTT. This translates into CASDRQGSFQPQHF. Drawing the rest from reference TRBV19 and TRBJ1-5, the complete variable domain is DGGITQSPKYLFRKEGQNVTLSCEQNLNHDAMYWYRQDPGQGLRLIYYSQIVNDFQKGDIAEGYSVSREKKESFPLTVTSAQKNPTAFYLCASDRQGSFQPQHFGDGTRLSIL.

The J gene is TRBJ1-6, the V gene TRBV4-2; D may be TRBD1 (5 bases). Germline lookup yields CDR1 LGHNA and CDR2 YNFKEQ. Trimming took off 4 bases at V and 0 bases at J, with 13 bases between the two ends. The CDR3 covers 17 residues. DNA for the CDR3: TGTGCCAGCAGCCGACAGTTTCCTAGCTCCTATAATTCACCCCTCCACTTT. This encodes CASSRQFPSSYNSPLHF.

The chain recombines TRBV6-1 with TRBJ2-1; 10 bases line up with TRBD2. The trim removed 6 bases at V and 6 bases at J, leaving 8 bases unmatched. The CDR3 has 15 amino acids. From germline, CDR1 is MNHNS and CDR2 SASEGT. The CDR3: CASRASASGGNEQFF. CDR3 nucleotide sequence: TGTGCCAGCAGAGCCTCCGCTAGCGGGGGCAATGAGCAGTTCTTC.

The chain recombines TRBV5-1 with TRBJ2-1; 8 bases are shared with TRBD1. V trimming: 5 bases; J trimming: 4 bases; junction bases outside the gene matches: 8. Germline V lookup: CDR1 SGHRS, CDR2 YFSETQ. There are 15 residues in the CDR3. The CDR3 DNA sequence: TGCGCCAGCAGAGCGGGCAGGGGGCAATACAATGAGCAGTTCTTC. Its protein product is CASRAGRGQYNEQFF.

This chain links TRBV5-1 with TRBJ2-3, with 10 bases matching TRBD2. V was pared by 3 bases and J by 2 bases, with 21 bases of the junction left unmatched. CDR3 length: 21 residues. CDR1 is SGHRS, CDR2 YFSETQ, per germline. The DNA of the CDR3 is TGCGCCAGCAGCTCGCGACGGGGTAGCGGGGGGACCAATTACCCCACAGATACGCAGTATTTT. Protein product: CASSSRRGSGGTNYPTDTQYF.

The chain couples TRBV29-1 to TRBJ1-2; 7 positions match TRBD1. V trimming: 3 bases; J trimming: 7 bases; junction bases outside the gene matches: 8. The germline gives CDR1 SQVTM, CDR2 ANQGSEA. The CDR3 is 13 residues long. The CDR3 reads CSVDGGGQVGYTF. The DNA of the CDR3 is TGCAGCGTTGATGGAGGGGGCCAGGTTGGCTACACCTTC.

V usage is TRBV11-3 and J usage is TRBJ2-1; 9 nucleotides agree with TRBD1. J gave up 4 bases and V 5 bases, and 3 bases lay outside the gene matches. Per the germline V gene, CDR1 is SGHNT and CDR2 is YENEEA. CDR3 length equals 14 residues. CDR3 protein: CASSPTGGYNEQFF. CDR3 DNA: TGTGCCAGCAGCCCGACAGGGGGGTACAATGAGCAGTTCTTC.

V gene TRBV30 combines with J gene TRBJ1-2; D perhaps matches TRBD1 (5 bases). CDR3 size: 13 residues. Between the trimmed V and J ends, which lost 3 bases and 1 base, there was a span of 9 bases. CDR1 and CDR2 (germline): GTSNPN, SVGIG (reference sequence). The CDR3 bases are TGTGCCTGGAGCAACAGGATTAACTATGGCTACACCTTC. It codes for CAWSNRINYGYTF.

The V and J genes are TRBV28 and TRBJ1-5; D is undetermined. The CDR3 spans 13 residues. Germline V lookup: CDR1 MDHEN, CDR2 SYDVKM. V lost 2 bases to trimming and J lost 3 bases, with 5 bases between them. CDR3 sequence (DNA): TGTGCCAGCAGTTTACAGTACAATCAGCCCCAGCATTTT. Its translation: CASSLQYNQPQHF.

With regard to this clone: Without the conserved terminal phenylalanine or tryptophan, this CDR3 likely stems from a read error. This chain connects TRBV9 to TRBJ1-2, with 7 bases that match TRBD1. The CDR3 has 15 amino acids. Trimming cost V 1 base and J 8 bases; bases outside gene matches: 11. CDR1 and CDR2 (germline): SGDLS, YYNGEE. This chain's CDR3 is CASSVSQYRGRGYTL. CDR3 in DNA: TGTGCCAGCAGCGTAAGCCAATACAGGGGTCGGGGCTACACCCTC.

The V and J genes are TRBV2 and TRBJ1-4; D remains unclear. Trimming left V 3 bases short and J 5 bases short, with 13 bases between. This CDR3 has 15 residues. CDR1 and CDR2 from the germline V gene are SNHLY and FYNNEI. Here the CDR3 reads CASSERSISNEKLFF. DNA of the CDR3: TGTGCCAGCAGTGAGAGGAGCATATCAAATGAAAAACTGTTTTTT.

The chain has TRBV7-3 and TRBJ2-3; 11 nucleotides align to TRBD2. J lost 1 base, V lost 2 bases, and 14 bases had no gene match. There are 20 residues in the CDR3. The V gene's germline CDR1 is SGHTA and CDR2 FQGTGA. For the CDR3, the DNA is TGTGCCAGCAGCTTATCTCCATTAGCGGGGGGGTCCTCTGGCACAGATACGCAGTATTTT. Translated, it gives CASSLSPLAGGSSGTDTQYF.

The rearrangement links TRBV10-2 to TRBJ2-7; tentatively, D is TRBD1 (6 bases). Trimming took 4 bases from V and 1 from J, leaving 11 bases between them. The CDR3 has 14 amino acids. Per the germline V gene, CDR1 is WSHSY and CDR2 is SAAADI. The CDR3 region is CASSVTGHSYEQYF. CDR3 nucleotide sequence: TGCGCCAGCAGTGTGACAGGTCATTCCTACGAGCAGTACTTC.

DNA of the CDR3: TGTGCCAGCTCACTTTTAGGACAGGGGCAATCTTCTGGGGCCAACGTCCTGACTTTC. This sequence encodes CASSLLGQGQSSGANVLTF. This rearrangement joins TRBV18 to TRBJ2-6, with 9 bases that match TRBD1. This CDR3 spans 19 amino acids. CDR1 and CDR2 (germline): KGHSH, LQKENI. Trimming cost V 4 bases and J 1 base; bases outside gene matches: 11.

The chain has TRBV7-8 and TRBJ2-5, with 7 positions matching TRBD2. Per germline, CDR1 SGHVS and CDR2 FQNEAQ. V dropped 2 bases and J dropped 5; count of bases not matched to a gene: 8. The CDR3 extends over 15 amino acids. The CDR3 loop is CASSLRISGLETQYF. The CDR3 DNA reads TGTGCCAGCAGCTTACGGATTAGCGGGTTGGAGACCCAGTACTTC.

This clone was seen once. CDR3 DNA sequence: TGTGCCACCCTAGCCAAAAACATTCAGTACTTC. Translating gives CATLAKNIQYF. The chain uses TRBV2 and TRBJ2-4; no clear D gene. CDR3 length: 11 residues. Trimming left V 10 bases short and J 0 bases short, with 4 bases between. Germline V CDR1 and CDR2: SNHLY, FYNNEI.

The chain recombines TRBV9 with TRBJ1-2; D remains unclear. CDR1 is SGDLS, CDR2 YYNGEE, per germline. The V gene lost 0 bases and the J gene lost 7 bases, with 16 bases spanning the gap. This CDR3 has 15 residues. The CDR3 nucleotides are TGTGCCAGCAGCGTAGATGGCACCACTAAATTTGGCTACACCTTC. Protein: CASSVDGTTKFGYTF.

J is TRBJ2-7 and V is TRBV6-5, with D possibly matching TRBD2 (6 bases). The V gene lost 9 bases and the J gene lost 6 bases, with 18 bases spanning the gap. Germline V gives CDR1 MNHEY, CDR2 SVGAGI. The CDR3 spans 13 residues. The CDR3 is CASQLGGGGEQYF. The CDR3 DNA sequence: TGTGCCAGTCAATTGGGGGGTGGGGGCGAGCAGTACTTC.

This chain links TRBV27 with TRBJ2-2; 16 bases align to TRBD2. Trimming took 6 bases from V and 4 from J; bases not matched to a gene: 2. Germline CDR1 MNHEY, CDR2 SMNVEV (reference sequence). There are 16 residues in the CDR3. The CDR3 region is CASRGLAGGRTGELFF. As DNA, the CDR3 is TGTGCCAGCAGGGGACTAGCGGGGGGGCGCACCGGGGAGCTGTTTTTT.

The sample holds one count of this clone. The rearrangement links TRBV10-2 to TRBJ2-1; 11 nucleotides line up with TRBD2. V lost 6 bases, J lost 6 bases, and 1 base stayed unmatched. There are 13 residues in the CDR3. The germline CDR1 and CDR2 sequences are WSHSY and SAAADI. The CDR3 nucleotides are TGCGCCAGCAGGGGGACTAGCGGCAATGAGCAGTTCTTC. It codes for CASRGTSGNEQFF.

Only a few counts were recorded for this clone. Other DNA sequences in this sample translate to the same CDR3. V usage is TRBV7-9 and J usage is TRBJ2-5; 7 positions match TRBD1. Trimming removed 2 bases from V and 1 base from J; junction bases left unmatched: 4. Germline-derived CDR1 and CDR2 are SEHNR and FQNEAQ (reference sequence). CDR3 length equals 15 residues. CDR3 bases: TGTGCCAGCAGCTTAAGACAGGGATTCCAAGAGACCCAGTACTTC. Its protein product is CASSLRQGFQETQYF.

The chain links TRBV11-1 to TRBJ2-7; tentatively, D is TRBD2 (7 bases). The CDR3 has 13 amino acids. Germline V CDR1 and CDR2: SGHAT, FQDESV (reference sequence). V lost 6 bases to trimming and J lost 7 bases, with 16 bases between them. For the CDR3, the DNA is TGTGCCAGCAGGGCGGGGGCACGAACGGAGCAGTACTTC. This gives the protein CASRAGARTEQYF.

The chain employs TRBV5-1 and TRBJ2-3, with TRBD2 identical over 15 bases. Trimming took 4 bases from V and 2 from J; bases not matched to a gene: 8. CDR3 length: 18 residues. Germline V lookup: CDR1 SGHRS, CDR2 YFSETQ. The DNA for the CDR3 is TGCGCCAGCAGCCCCTTGGGGACTAGCGGGGGGCTCACAGATACGCAGTATTTT. Amino acids: CASSPLGTSGGLTDTQYF. The variable domain in full, with the rest retrieved from reference TRBV5-1 and TRBJ2-3, is KAGVTQTPRYLIKTRGQQVTLSCSPISGHRSVSWYQQTPGQGLQFLFEYFSETQRNKGNFPGRFSGRQFSNSRSEMNVSTLELGDSALYLCASSPLGTSGGLTDTQYFGPGTRLTVL.

The chain employs TRBV11-3 and TRBJ2-7, with D hard to call. Trimming cost V 1 base and J 0 bases, with 7 bases left between them. Germline V CDR1 and CDR2: SGHNT, YENEEA. CDR3 length: 14 amino acids. In nucleotides, the CDR3 is TGTGCCAGCAGCTTAGCCCCGAGCTCCTACGAGCAGTACTTC. It yields the protein CASSLAPSSYEQYF.

The chain employs TRBV7-9 and TRBJ1-4, with 8 bases that match TRBD1. The J segment lost 8 bases and the V segment lost 5 bases, leaving 13 bases of the junction unmatched. CDR1 and CDR2 (germline): SEHNR, FQNEAQ (reference sequence). The CDR3 contains 16 residues. The CDR3 nucleotides read TGTGCCAGCAGCGCGGACAGGGCCAGCTGGGGGGAAAAACTGTTTTTT. It translates to CASSADRASWGEKLFF.

J is TRBJ2-3 and V is TRBV6-6, with a possible D match to TRBD2 (6 bases). V lost 7 bases and J 4 bases, leaving 12 bases between the germline ends. Germline V CDR1 and CDR2: MNHNY, SVGAGI (reference sequence). CDR3 length: 13 amino acids. This chain's CDR3 is CASTKLAPDTQYF. The CDR3 coding sequence is TGTGCCAGCACCAAACTAGCCCCAGATACGCAGTATTTT.

This sequence joins TRBV7-8 and TRBJ1-5, with D possibly TRBD1 on 5 matching bases. V was pared by 0 bases and J by 4 bases, with 7 bases between. CDR1 and CDR2 from the germline V gene are SGHVS and FQNEAQ. The CDR3 is 14 amino acids. This chain's CDR3 is CASSLADTNQPQHF. CDR3 sequence (DNA): TGTGCCAGCAGCTTAGCGGACACAAATCAGCCCCAGCATTTT.